One and the same sample provided the 2 T cell receptor beta chains below, sequenced in a study of cytomegalovirus exposure and HLA in healthy donors. In the PCR, 60 Vbeta and 13 Jbeta primers were used. The assay was immunoSEQ multiplex PCR, and TCRdb's table has in-frame clones only and misses some. This table holds about 190,000 clones, around four fifths found once. What was sequenced was PBMCs. These receptors originate from a man aged 40-55 years in good health and CMV-seropositive.

The CDR3 sequence is CARPFYNLRGRRPGANVLTF. CDR3 DNA sequence: TGTGCCAGGCCTTTTTACAATCTGCGAGGGAGGAGACCTGGGGCCAACGTCCTGACTTTC. V gene TRBV6-8 combines with J gene TRBJ2-6; TRBD2 might be the D (6 bases). CDR3 length equals 20 residues. The V gene lost 9 bases and the J gene lost 2 bases, with 29 bases spanning the gap. Germline V lookup: CDR1 MNHGY, CDR2 SAAAGT.

The chain uses TRBV6-1 and TRBJ2-7; D may be TRBD1 (5 bases). The V end was cut by 8 bases, the J end by 0 bases, with 11 bases between. Germline values: CDR1 MNHNS, CDR2 SASEGT. CDR3 length equals 13 residues. The CDR3 loop is CASASGNSYEQYF. CDR3 sequence (DNA): TGTGCCAGCGCGTCAGGGAACTCCTACGAGCAGTACTTC.